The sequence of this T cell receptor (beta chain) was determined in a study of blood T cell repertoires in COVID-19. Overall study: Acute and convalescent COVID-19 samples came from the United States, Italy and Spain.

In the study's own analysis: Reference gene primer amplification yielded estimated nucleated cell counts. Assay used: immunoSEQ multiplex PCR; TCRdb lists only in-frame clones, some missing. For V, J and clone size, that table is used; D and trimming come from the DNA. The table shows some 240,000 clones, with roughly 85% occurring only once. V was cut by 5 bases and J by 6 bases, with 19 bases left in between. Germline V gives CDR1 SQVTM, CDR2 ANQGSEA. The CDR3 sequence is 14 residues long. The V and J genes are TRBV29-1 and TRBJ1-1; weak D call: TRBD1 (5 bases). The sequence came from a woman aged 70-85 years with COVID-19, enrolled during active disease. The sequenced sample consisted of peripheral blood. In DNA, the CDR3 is TGCAGCGTTCGCCAAATCCCTGCAGGGTCTGAAGCTTTCTTT. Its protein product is CSVRQIPAGSEAFF.